This entry lists 9 T cell receptor beta chains sequenced from one sample in a study of T cells in localized non-small cell lung cancer. Clones were sequenced by immunoSEQ multiplex PCR, and TCRdb holds only the in-frame ones, with some missing. The data hold tens of thousands of clones, with just over 85% observed a single time. Sequences were derived from peripheral blood, sampled before any cancer treatment. The receptors derive from an older male donor with stage III lung adenocarcinoma.

CDR3: CASSSTGTKETQYF. For the CDR3, the DNA is TGTGCCAGCAGCTCTACCGGGACCAAAGAGACCCAGTACTTC. This rearrangement joins TRBV7-3 to TRBJ2-5; TRBD1 or TRBD2 may be the D gene (5 bases each). In germline, CDR1 is SGHTA, CDR2 FQGTGA. The V end lost 4 bases, the J end lost 3 bases, and 12 bases lay between the germline ends. The CDR3 consists of 14 residues.

The chain recombines TRBV19 with TRBJ2-7; D remains ambiguous. This CDR3 spans 13 amino acids. V lost 3 bases, J lost 5 bases, and 11 bases lay in between. Per germline, CDR1 LNHDA and CDR2 SQIVND (reference sequence). The CDR3, as DNA: TGTGCCAGTAGTATGGAGCGAGGAGACGAGCAGTACTTC. This translates into CASSMERGDEQYF.

A single count supports this clone. The gene calls are TRBV6-4 and TRBJ2-3; D is unclear. The CDR3 totals 14 residues. Germline-derived CDR1 and CDR2 are MRHNA and SNTAGT. V was cut by 2 bases and J by 2 bases, with 8 bases left in between. This chain's CDR3 is CASSDPGITDTQYF. CDR3 sequence (DNA): TGTGCCAGCAGTGACCCGGGTATCACAGATACGCAGTATTTT.

The chain has TRBV27 and TRBJ1-4; TRBD1 matches 9 bases. Trimming removed 2 bases from V and 8 bases from J; junction bases left unmatched: 6. This CDR3 has 15 residues. Germline loops: CDR1 MNHEY, CDR2 SMNVEV (reference sequence). As DNA, the CDR3 is TGTGCCAGCAGTTTACGTGGGACAGGGCGCGAAAAACTGTTTTTT. Translating it yields CASSLRGTGREKLFF.

The chain couples TRBV2 to TRBJ1-2; D is unclear. Germline V gene lookup returns CDR1 SNHLY and CDR2 FYNNEI. The CDR3 sequence is 13 residues long. Trimming took off 1 base at V and 4 bases at J, with 7 bases between the two ends. In DNA form, the CDR3 reads TGTGCCAGCAGTGAAGTGGCCGGCTATGGCTACACCTTC. It yields the protein CASSEVAGYGYTF.

This chain links TRBV10-3 with TRBJ1-2; 10 bases match TRBD1. Germline trimming cut 6 bases from V and 4 bases from J; bases unmatched to any gene: 8. This CDR3 is 15 amino acids long. Germline CDR1 and CDR2: ENHRY and SYGVKD. CDR3 nucleotides: TGTGCCATCAGAGCCGGGACAGGGGAAAGCTATGGCTACACCTTC. Its protein is CAIRAGTGESYGYTF.

The rearrangement uses TRBV11-2 and TRBJ2-1; D may correspond to TRBD1 or TRBD2 (5 bases each). This CDR3 has 15 amino acids. Trimming stripped 7 bases from V and 2 bases from J, with 15 bases between. The germline V gene has CDR1 SGHAT and CDR2 FQNNGV. CDR3 amino acids: CASTGTGRTYNEQFF. The CDR3, as DNA: TGTGCCAGCACGGGAACAGGCAGAACCTACAATGAGCAGTTCTTC.

The chain recombines TRBV6-6 with TRBJ1-3, with 12 nucleotides matching TRBD1. J was trimmed by 3 bases and V by 5 bases; bases with no gene match: 5. Germline CDR1 MNHNY, CDR2 SVGAGI (reference sequence). The CDR3 has 16 residues. DNA of the CDR3: TGTGCCAGCAGTGGCGGGACAGGGGGCTTTGGAAACACCATATATTTT. Protein sequence: CASSGGTGGFGNTIYF.

This chain connects TRBV4-1 to TRBJ2-7; TRBD1 agrees at 10 bases. CDR3 length equals 20 residues. In germline, CDR1 is MGHRA, CDR2 YSYEKL. Germline trimming cut 3 bases from V and 4 bases from J; bases unmatched to any gene: 21. In DNA form, the CDR3 reads TGCGCCAGCAGCCAGAAACGGGGGGGACAGGGGAAAGGCCTTAATTACGAGCAGTACTTC. It codes for CASSQKRGGQGKGLNYEQYF.